This T cell receptor beta chain was sequenced during a study of blood T cell repertoires in COVID-19. About the study: Both acute and convalescent COVID-19 samples were obtained from the United States, Italy and Spain. PBMCs, B-cell-depleted T cells, or T cells provided the cDNA or gDNA that made up the material.

The CDR3 runs to 13 residues. Trimming shortened V by 2 bases and J by 8 bases, and 11 bases separated the two germline ends. Germline CDR1 and CDR2: KGHDR and SFDVKD. In the original processing: Amplified reference gene primers provided the basis for estimating nucleated cell counts. Sequenced by immunoSEQ multiplex PCR; TCRdb stores in-frame clones only, minus some. V and J calls and clone size follow that table, whereas D and trimming were derived from the DNA. The sample shows about 200,000 clones, roughly 90% of them seen only once. This receptor was identified in a man younger than 40 who had recovered from COVID-19. Sequencing used peripheral blood. V is TRBV24-1 and J is TRBJ1-2; D gene ambiguous. The CDR3 DNA reads as TGTGCCACCAGTGATTCTGGAATGCGGGGCTACACCTTC. Translating gives CATSDSGMRGYTF.